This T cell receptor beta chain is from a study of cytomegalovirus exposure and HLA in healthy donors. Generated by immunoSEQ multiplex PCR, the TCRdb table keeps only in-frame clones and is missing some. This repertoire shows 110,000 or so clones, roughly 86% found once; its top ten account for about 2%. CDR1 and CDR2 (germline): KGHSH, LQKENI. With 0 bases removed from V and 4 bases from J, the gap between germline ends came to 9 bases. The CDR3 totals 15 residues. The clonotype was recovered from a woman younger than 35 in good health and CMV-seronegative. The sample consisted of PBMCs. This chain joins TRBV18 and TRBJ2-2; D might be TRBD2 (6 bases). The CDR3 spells CASSPPGGPTGELFF. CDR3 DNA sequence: TGTGCCAGCTCACCACCGGGGGGACCCACCGGGGAGCTGTTTTTT. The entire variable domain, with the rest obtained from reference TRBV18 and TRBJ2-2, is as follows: NAGVMQNPRHLVRRRGQEARLRCSPMKGHSHVYWYRQLPEEGLKFMVYLQKENIIDESGMPKERFSAEFPKEGPSILRIQQVVRGDSAAYFCASSPPGGPTGELFFGEGSRLTVL.